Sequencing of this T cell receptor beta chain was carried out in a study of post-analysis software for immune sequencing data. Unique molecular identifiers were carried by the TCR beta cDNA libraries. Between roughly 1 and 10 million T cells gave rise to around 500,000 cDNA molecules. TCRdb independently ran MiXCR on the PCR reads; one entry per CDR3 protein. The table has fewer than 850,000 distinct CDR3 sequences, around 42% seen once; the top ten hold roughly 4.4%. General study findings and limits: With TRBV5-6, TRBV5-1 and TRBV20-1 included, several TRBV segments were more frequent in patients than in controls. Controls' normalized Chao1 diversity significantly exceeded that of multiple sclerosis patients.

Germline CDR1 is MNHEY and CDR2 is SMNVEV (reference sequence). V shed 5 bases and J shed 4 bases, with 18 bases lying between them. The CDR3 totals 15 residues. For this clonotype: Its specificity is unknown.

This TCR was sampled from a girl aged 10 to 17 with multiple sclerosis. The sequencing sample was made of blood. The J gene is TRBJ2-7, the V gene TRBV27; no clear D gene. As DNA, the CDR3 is TGTGCCAGCAGTCCCGATGGTCCCCTCTTGTACGAGCAGTACTTC. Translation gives CASSPDGPLLYEQYF.